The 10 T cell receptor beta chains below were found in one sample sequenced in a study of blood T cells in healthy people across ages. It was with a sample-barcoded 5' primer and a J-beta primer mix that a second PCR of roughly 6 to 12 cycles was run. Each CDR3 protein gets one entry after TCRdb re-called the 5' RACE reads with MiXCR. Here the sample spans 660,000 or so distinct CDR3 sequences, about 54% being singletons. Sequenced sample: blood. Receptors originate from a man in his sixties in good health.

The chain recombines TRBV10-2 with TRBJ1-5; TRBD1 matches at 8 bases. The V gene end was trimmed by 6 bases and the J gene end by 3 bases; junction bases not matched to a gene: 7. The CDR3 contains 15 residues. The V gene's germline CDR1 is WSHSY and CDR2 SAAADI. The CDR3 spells CASSSTGGNNQPQHF. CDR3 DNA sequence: TGCGCCAGCAGCTCCACAGGGGGAAACAATCAGCCCCAGCATTTT.

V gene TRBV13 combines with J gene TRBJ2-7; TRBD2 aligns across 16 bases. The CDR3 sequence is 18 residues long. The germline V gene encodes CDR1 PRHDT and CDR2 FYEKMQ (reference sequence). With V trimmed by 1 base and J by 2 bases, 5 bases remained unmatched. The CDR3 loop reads CASSLVPGLAGGPYEQYF. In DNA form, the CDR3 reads TGTGCCAGCAGCTTAGTCCCGGGACTAGCGGGGGGGCCCTACGAGCAGTACTTC.

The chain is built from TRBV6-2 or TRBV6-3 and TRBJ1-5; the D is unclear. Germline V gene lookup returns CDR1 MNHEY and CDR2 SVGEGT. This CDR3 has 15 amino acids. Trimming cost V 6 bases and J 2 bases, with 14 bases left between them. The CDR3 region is CASSPRAAGNQPQHF. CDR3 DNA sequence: TGTGCCAGCAGCCCCCGGGCCGCCGGCAATCAGCCCCAGCATTTT.

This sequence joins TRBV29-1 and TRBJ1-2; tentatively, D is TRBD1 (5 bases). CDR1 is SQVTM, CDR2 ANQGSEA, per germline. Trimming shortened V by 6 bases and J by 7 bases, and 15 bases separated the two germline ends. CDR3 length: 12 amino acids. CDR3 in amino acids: CSVGRQGGGYTF. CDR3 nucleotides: TGCAGCGTGGGGAGGCAGGGAGGTGGCTACACCTTC.

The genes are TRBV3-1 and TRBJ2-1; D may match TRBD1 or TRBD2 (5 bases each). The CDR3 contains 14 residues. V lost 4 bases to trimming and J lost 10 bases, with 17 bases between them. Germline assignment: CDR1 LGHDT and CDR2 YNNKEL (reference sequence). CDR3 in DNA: TGTGCCAGCAGCCCCGGGGCCTCCTCACGGGAGCAGTTCTTC. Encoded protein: CASSPGASSREQFF.

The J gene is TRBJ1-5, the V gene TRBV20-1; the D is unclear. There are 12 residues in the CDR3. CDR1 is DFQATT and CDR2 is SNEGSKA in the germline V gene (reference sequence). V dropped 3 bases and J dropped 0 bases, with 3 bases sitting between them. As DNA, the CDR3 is TGCAGTGCTAGGGGTAGCAATCAGCCCCAGCATTTT. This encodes CSARGSNQPQHF.

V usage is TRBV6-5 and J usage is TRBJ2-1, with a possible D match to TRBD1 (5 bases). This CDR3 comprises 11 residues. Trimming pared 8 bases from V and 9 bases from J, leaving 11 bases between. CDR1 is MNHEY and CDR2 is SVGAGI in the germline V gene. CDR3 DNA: TGTGCCAGCGGAAGGGGCGGTGAGCAGTTCTTC. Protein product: CASGRGGEQFF.

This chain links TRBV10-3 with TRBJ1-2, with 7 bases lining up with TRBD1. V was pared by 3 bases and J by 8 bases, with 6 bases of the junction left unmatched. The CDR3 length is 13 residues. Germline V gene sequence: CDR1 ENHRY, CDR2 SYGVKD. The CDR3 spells CAISDGGGAGYTF. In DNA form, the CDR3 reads TGTGCCATCAGTGACGGAGGGGGCGCGGGCTACACCTTC.

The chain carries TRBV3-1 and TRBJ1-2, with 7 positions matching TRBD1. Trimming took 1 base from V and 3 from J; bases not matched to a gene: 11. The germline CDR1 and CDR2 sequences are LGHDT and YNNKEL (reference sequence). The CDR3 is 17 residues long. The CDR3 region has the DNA TGTGCCAGCAGCCAAGGTCGGGCGAGGGGGCGCGACTATGGCTACACCTTC. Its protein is CASSQGRARGRDYGYTF.

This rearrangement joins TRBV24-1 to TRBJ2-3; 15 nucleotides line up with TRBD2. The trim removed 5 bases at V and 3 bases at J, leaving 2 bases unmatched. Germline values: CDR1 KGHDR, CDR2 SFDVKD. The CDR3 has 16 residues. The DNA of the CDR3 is TGTGCCACCAGTGGGGGGACTAGCGGGGGGACAGATACGCAGTATTTT. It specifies CATSGGTSGGTDTQYF.